These 9 T cell receptor beta chains were all obtained from the same sample, sequenced in a study of CD8 T cells in Susac syndrome. Random hexamers were used to reverse transcribe roughly 0.5 to 1 ug of RNA. TCRdb fed the immunoSEQ multiplex PCR reads into MiXCR, producing one record per CDR3 protein. The sample has 120,000 to 150,000 distinct CDR3 sequences, approximately 95% seen once. Sequenced material: CD4+ T cells from PBMCs. These receptors were obtained from a human donor in good health.

CDR3: CASSPPQGRDEKLFF. The CDR3 region has the DNA TGTGCCAGCAGTCCACCACAGGGTCGGGATGAAAAACTGTTTTTT. This chain connects TRBV28 to TRBJ1-4, with D possibly TRBD1 on 6 matching bases. Germline CDR1 is MDHEN and CDR2 is SYDVKM. The CDR3 contains 15 residues. V lost 5 bases and J 6 bases, leaving 16 bases between the germline ends.

J is TRBJ1-2 and V is TRBV29-1; TRBD1 agrees at 7 bases. Germline loops: CDR1 SQVTM, CDR2 ANQGSEA. The CDR3 has 13 residues. Unmatched junction bases numbered 6, after V lost 5 bases and J lost 3 bases. The CDR3 DNA sequence: TGCAGCGTTTCGAGGACAGGTGACTATGGCTACACCTTC. Amino acid sequence: CSVSRTGDYGYTF.

This chain's CDR3 is CASSVDPWAEKLFF. For the CDR3, the DNA is TGTGCCAGCAGCGTAGACCCCTGGGCCGAAAAACTGTTTTTT. The V and J genes are TRBV9 and TRBJ1-4; unclear D gene. CDR3 length equals 14 residues. Germline V lookup: CDR1 SGDLS, CDR2 YYNGEE. Trimming took 0 bases from V and 8 from J, leaving 11 bases between them.

The rearrangement links TRBV7-9 to TRBJ1-1, with D unresolved. The germline gives CDR1 SEHNR, CDR2 FQNEAQ (reference sequence). The CDR3 length is 15 residues. Trimming stripped 1 base from V and 1 base from J, with 10 bases between. The CDR3 loop is CASSLELRTNTEAFF. CDR3 nucleotide sequence: TGTGCCAGCAGCTTAGAACTTAGGACGAACACTGAAGCTTTCTTT.

The chain is built from TRBV19 and TRBJ2-1, with 11 bases that match TRBD2. V was pared by 7 bases and J by 4 bases, with 3 bases of the junction left unmatched. Germline-derived CDR1 and CDR2 are LNHDA and SQIVND (reference sequence). The CDR3 spans 14 residues. The CDR3 region has the DNA TGTGCCAGTAAGCCTAGCGGGAGGTACAATGAGCAGTTCTTC. Its protein product is CASKPSGRYNEQFF.

This rearrangement joins TRBV11-2 to TRBJ2-5, with D perhaps TRBD1 (6 bases). Trimming left V 0 bases short and J 1 base short, with 12 bases between. CDR3 length equals 16 residues. Germline V gene data show CDR1 as SGHAT and CDR2 as FQNNGV. CDR3 in DNA: TGTGCCAGCAGCTTAGATCGGGGCAGGGGCCAAGAGACCCAGTACTTC. It codes for CASSLDRGRGQETQYF.

The chain has TRBV9 and TRBJ1-5; D perhaps matches TRBD1 (5 bases). CDR1 and CDR2 (germline): SGDLS, YYNGEE. V lost 0 bases, J lost 0 bases, and 7 bases lay in between. The CDR3 spans 15 residues. The CDR3 here is CASSVEGNSNQPQHF. DNA for the CDR3: TGTGCCAGCAGCGTAGAGGGGAATAGCAATCAGCCCCAGCATTTT.

The gene calls are TRBV7-9 and TRBJ2-2; D might be TRBD1 (6 bases). Germline V gene sequence: CDR1 SEHNR, CDR2 FQNEAQ (reference sequence). Trimming stripped 4 bases from V and 0 bases from J, with 18 bases between. The CDR3 spans 18 residues. The CDR3 nucleotides are TGTGCCAGCAGCTCAACACCCCAGGGGACACCGAACACCGGGGAGCTGTTTTTT. Its translation is CASSSTPQGTPNTGELFF.

The chain carries TRBV18 and TRBJ1-3, with D possibly TRBD1 on 6 matching bases. The CDR3 is 15 residues long. Trimming removed 3 bases from V and 0 bases from J, with 9 bases in between. The germline V gene has CDR1 KGHSH and CDR2 LQKENI. CDR3 nucleotides: TGTGCCAGCTCACCTGACAGGAACTCTGGAAACACCATATATTTT. It encodes CASSPDRNSGNTIYF.